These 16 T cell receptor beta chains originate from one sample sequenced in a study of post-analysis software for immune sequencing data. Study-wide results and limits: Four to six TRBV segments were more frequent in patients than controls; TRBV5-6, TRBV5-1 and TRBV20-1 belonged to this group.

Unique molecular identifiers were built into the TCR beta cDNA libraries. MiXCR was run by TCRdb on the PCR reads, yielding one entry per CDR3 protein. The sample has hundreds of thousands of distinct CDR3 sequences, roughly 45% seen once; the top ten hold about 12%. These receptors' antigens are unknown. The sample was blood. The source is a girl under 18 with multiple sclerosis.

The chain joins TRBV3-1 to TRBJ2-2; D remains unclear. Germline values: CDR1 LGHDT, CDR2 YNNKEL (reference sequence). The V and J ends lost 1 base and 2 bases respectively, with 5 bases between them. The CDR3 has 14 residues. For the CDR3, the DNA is TGTGCCAGCAGCCAAGGCCCCAACACCGGGGAGCTGTTTTTT. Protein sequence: CASSQGPNTGELFF.

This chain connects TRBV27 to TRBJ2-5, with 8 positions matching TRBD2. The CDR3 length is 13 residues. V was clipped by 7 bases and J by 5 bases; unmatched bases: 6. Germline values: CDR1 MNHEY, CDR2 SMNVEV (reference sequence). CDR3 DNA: TGTGCCAGCATCCAAAGCGGGAGTGAGACCCAGTACTTC. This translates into CASIQSGSETQYF.

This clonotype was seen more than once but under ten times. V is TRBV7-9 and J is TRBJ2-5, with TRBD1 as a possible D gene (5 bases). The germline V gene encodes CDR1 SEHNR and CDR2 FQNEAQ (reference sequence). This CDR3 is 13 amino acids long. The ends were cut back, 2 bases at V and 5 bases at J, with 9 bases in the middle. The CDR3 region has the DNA TGTGCCAGCAGCTTAACAGCAGGGGAGACCCAGTACTTC. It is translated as CASSLTAGETQYF.

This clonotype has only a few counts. CDR3 nucleotides: TGTGCCAGCAGTTTACTGTCGGGACTAGCGGGACTGGAGTACTTC. Translated: CASSLLSGLAGLEYF. The genes are TRBV28 and TRBJ2-5; 13 bases are shared with TRBD2. Germline CDR1 is MDHEN and CDR2 is SYDVKM. CDR3 length: 15 residues. With V trimmed by 2 bases and J by 12 bases, 9 bases remained unmatched.

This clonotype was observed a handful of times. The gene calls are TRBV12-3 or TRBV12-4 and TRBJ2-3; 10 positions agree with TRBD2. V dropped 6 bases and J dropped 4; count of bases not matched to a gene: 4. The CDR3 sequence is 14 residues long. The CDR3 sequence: CASRLAGSADTQYF. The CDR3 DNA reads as TGTGCCAGCAGACTAGCGGGAAGCGCAGATACGCAGTATTTT.

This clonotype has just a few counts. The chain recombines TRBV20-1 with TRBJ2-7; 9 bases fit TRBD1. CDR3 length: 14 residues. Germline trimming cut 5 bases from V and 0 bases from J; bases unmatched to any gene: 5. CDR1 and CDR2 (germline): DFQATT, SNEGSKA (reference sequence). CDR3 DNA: TGCAGTGCTGGCGGACAGGGGTACTCCTACGAGCAGTACTTC. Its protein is CSAGGQGYSYEQYF.

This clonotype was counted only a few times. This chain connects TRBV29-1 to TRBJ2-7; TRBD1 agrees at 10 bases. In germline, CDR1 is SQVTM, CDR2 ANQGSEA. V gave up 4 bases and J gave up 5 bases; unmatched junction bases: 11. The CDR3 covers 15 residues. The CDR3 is CSVVLRTGGINEQYF. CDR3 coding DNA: TGCAGCGTTGTATTAAGGACAGGGGGAATCAACGAGCAGTACTTC.

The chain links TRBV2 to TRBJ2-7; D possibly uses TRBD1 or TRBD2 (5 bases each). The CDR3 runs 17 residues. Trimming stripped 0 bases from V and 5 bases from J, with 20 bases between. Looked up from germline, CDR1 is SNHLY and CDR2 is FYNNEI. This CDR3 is CASSEALGSGTEDEQYF. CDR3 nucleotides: TGTGCCAGCAGTGAAGCGCTAGGTTCTGGGACGGAAGACGAGCAGTACTTC.

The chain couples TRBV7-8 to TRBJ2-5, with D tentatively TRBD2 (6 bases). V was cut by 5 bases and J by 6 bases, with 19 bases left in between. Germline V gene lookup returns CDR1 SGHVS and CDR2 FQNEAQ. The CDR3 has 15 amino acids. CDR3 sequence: CASSPRLEPIKTQYF. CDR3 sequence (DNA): TGTGCCAGCAGCCCCAGACTAGAACCTATAAAGACCCAGTACTTC. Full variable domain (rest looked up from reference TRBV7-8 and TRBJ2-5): GAGVSQSPRYKVAKRGQDVALRCDPISGHVSLFWYQQALGQGPEFLTYFQNEAQLDKSGLPSDRFFAERPEGSVSTLKIQRTQQEDSAVYLCASSPRLEPIKTQYFGPGTRLLVL.

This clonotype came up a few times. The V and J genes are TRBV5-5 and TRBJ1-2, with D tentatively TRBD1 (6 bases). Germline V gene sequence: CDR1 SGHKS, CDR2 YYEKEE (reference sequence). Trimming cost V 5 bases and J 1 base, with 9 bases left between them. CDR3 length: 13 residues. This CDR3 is CASSRGGNYGYTF. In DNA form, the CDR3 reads TGTGCCAGCAGTAGGGGGGGTAACTATGGCTACACCTTC.

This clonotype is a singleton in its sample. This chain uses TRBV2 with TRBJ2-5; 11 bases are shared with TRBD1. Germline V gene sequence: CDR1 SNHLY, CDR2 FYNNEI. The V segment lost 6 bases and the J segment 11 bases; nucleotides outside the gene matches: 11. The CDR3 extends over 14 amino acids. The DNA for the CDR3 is TGTGCCAGCAGGGGGGGACAGGGGGTCGGTGAGCAGTACTTC. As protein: CASRGGQGVGEQYF.

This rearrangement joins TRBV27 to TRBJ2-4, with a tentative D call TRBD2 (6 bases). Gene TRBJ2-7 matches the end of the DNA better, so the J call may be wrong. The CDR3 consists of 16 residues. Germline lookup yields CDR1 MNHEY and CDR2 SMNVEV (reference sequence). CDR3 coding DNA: TGTGCCAGCAGTTTCGTTCCCCTTGGGCGGGGCTACGAGCAGTACTTC. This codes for CASSFVPLGRGYEQYF.

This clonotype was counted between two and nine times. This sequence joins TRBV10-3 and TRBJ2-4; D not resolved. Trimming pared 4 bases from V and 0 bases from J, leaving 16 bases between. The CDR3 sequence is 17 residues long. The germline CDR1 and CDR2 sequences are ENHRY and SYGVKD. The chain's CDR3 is CAISAPVAVGAKNIQYF. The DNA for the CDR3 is TGTGCCATCAGTGCCCCGGTGGCGGTGGGAGCCAAAAACATTCAGTACTTC.

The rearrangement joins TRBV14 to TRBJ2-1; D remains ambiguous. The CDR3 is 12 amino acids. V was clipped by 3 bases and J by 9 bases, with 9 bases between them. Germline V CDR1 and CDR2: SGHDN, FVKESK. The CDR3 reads CASSHGPIEQFF. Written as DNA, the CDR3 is TGTGCCAGCAGCCACGGACCCATTGAGCAGTTCTTC.

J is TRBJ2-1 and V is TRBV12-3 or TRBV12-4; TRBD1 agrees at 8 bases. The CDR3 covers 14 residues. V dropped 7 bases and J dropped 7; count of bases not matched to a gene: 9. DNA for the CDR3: TGTGCCAGCACCTCGACAGGGGCTTGGAATGAGCAGTTCTTC. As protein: CASTSTGAWNEQFF.

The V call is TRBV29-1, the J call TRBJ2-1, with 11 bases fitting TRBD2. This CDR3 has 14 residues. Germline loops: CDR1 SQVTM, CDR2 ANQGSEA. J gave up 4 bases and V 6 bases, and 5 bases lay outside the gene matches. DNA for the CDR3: TGCAGCGTGCAGACTAGCGGGACGTACAATGAGCAGTTCTTC. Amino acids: CSVQTSGTYNEQFF.